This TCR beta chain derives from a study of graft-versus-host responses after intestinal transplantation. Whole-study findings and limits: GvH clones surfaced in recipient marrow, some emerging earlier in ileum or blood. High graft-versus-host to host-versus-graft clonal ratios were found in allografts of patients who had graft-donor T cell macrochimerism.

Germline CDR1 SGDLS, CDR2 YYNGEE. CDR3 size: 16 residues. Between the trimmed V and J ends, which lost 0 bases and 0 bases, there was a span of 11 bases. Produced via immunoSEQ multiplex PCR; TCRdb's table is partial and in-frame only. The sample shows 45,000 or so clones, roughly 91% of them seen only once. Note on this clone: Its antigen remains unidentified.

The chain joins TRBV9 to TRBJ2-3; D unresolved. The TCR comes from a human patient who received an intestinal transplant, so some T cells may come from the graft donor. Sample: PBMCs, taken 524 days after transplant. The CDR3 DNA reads TGTGCCAGCAGCGTAGGTCCAGGTCGTAGCACAGATACGCAGTATTTT. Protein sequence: CASSVGPGRSTDTQYF.